The sequence of this T cell receptor (beta chain) was determined in a study of T cell responses to AZD1222 COVID-19 vaccine. V dropped 11 bases and J dropped 5 bases, with 18 bases sitting between them. The CDR3 sequence is 13 residues long. CDR1 MNHEY and CDR2 SVGAGI come from the germline V gene. Only in-frame clones appear in the TCRdb table, and some are missing; sequencing was by immunoSEQ multiplex PCR. The sample shows about 140,000 clones, around 94% of them seen only once. This clone was picked up a small number of times. The antigen is undetermined. General study findings and limits: Once two AZD1222 doses were given, Spike-specific TCR breadth and depth went up. Clonal diversity was possibly underestimated, and the donors were mostly white British, with more females. Regions left unmutated in variants are reportedly the target of nearly half of spike-specific TCRs. At study baseline, merely several AZD1222 recipients were seropositive.

The TCR comes from an adult who received the AZD1222 COVID-19 vaccine. The chain uses TRBV6-5 and TRBJ1-1, with D hard to call. The sequenced sample was peripheral blood, obtained 28 days after the second AZD1222 dose. CDR3 in DNA: TGTGCCCACGACATTGCCTTGAGTACTGAAGCTTTCTTT. It translates to CAHDIALSTEAFF.